The table lists the clone carrying this TCR beta chain with many counts. Its antigen is still unknown. These data are taken from a study of T cell repertoires in cytomegalovirus infection. Study-level points and caveats: CMV-specific TCR beta clonotypes restricted by HLA-C were the ones dominating the ex vivo response. Public TCR beta family frequency separated CMV-and-HLA carriers, including in an independent cohort.

TCRdb ran MiXCR on the reads and lists one entry per CDR3 protein. The sample yields 450,000 to 550,000 distinct CDR3 sequences, 16% seen once. Trimming removed 6 bases at V and 7 bases at J, with 10 bases between. This CDR3 region has 11 residues. Looked up from germline, CDR1 is MNHEY and CDR2 is SMNVEV (reference sequence). The sequence derives from a human donor in good health (CMV status not recorded). Some clones in this sample may be carry-over from other donors' samples. The specimen sequenced was CD8+ T cells from PBMCs. This chain joins TRBV27 and TRBJ2-7; D remains unclear. CDR3 in amino acids: CASSLLGEQYF. The CDR3 DNA is TGTGCCAGCAGCTTGTTGGGGGAGCAGTACTTC.